This T cell receptor (beta chain) emerged from a study of vaccination and CD4 T cells after COVID-19. At the level of the study: The authors used overlapping spike peptides from SARS-CoV-2, HCoV-NL63, HCoV-OC43 and HCoV-229E to stimulate cells. Study findings and constraints: Researchers report that 304 of 307 vaccine-specific clones in convalescent patients proved spike mono-reactive.

The CDR3 numbers 18 amino acids, ends counted. CDR1 and CDR2 (germline): MGHDK, SYGVNS. Time point of the sample: late sampling 161 to 241 days after vaccination in a few convalescent patients. As to treatment: roughly 10-day PBMC culture with coronavirus spike peptide pools or control peptides (ViraFEST assay). Each well received millions of PBMCs, cultured with around 10 IU/ml IL-2 and approximately 10 ug/ml peptide pools. Cultured CD4+ T cell DNA was sequenced using the Oncomine TCR Beta short-read assay. MiXCR was run by TCRdb on the PCR reads, yielding one entry per CDR3 protein. The sample has 20,000 to 25,000 distinct CDR3 sequences; 46% are singletons. As to this clonotype: The antigen remains unidentified. It is unclear where the CDR3 begins or ends on the DNA, so no DNA is shown, and the CDR3 is as TCRdb lists it.

This TCR derives from a human donor who had recovered from COVID-19. This chain links TRBV25-1 with TRBJ2-5; TRBD2, the table's D call, lacks a check against the DNA. The input for sequencing was CD4+ T cells from blood, cultured in vitro, taken about 7 months after SARS-CoV-2 vaccination. CDR3 loop: CASSFYICGSGGSETQYF.